Listed here are 29 T cell receptor beta chains from one sample, sequenced in a study of blood T cell repertoires in COVID-19. Measured with immunoSEQ multiplex PCR; TCRdb has only the in-frame clones, and not every one. Found here are 230,000 or so clones, approximately 80% of them singletons; the top ten hold 1.4%. The sequenced material came from peripheral blood. The receptors come from a woman aged 40 to 49 who had recovered from COVID-19.

This sequence joins TRBV4-1 and TRBJ1-2, with a weak D call TRBD1 (6 bases). The CDR3 loop spans 16 amino acids. Germline V gives CDR1 MGHRA, CDR2 YSYEKL. V lost 1 base, J lost 7 bases, and 19 bases lay in between. The CDR3 sequence is CASSQGSGAAYVGYTF. CDR3 in DNA: TGCGCCAGCAGCCAAGGGTCAGGGGCCGCCTACGTTGGCTACACCTTC.

J is TRBJ2-3 and V is TRBV6-5, with D tentatively TRBD1 (7 bases). The CDR3 is made up of 14 amino acids. Trimming pared 5 bases from V and 6 bases from J, leaving 15 bases between. CDR1 is MNHEY and CDR2 is SVGAGI in the germline V gene. The CDR3 here is CASSRQGGRDTQYF. The CDR3, as DNA: TGTGCCAGCAGTCGACAGGGAGGAAGGGATACGCAGTATTTT.

The CDR3 protein is CASSTGSISSNQPQHF. The DNA for the CDR3 is TGTGCCAGCAGTACCGGGTCGATAAGCAGCAATCAGCCCCAGCATTTT. The chain uses TRBV27 and TRBJ1-5; no clear D. The CDR3 length is 16 residues. Germline CDR1 and CDR2: MNHEY and SMNVEV (reference sequence). V was cut by 5 bases and J by 1 base, with 15 bases left in between.

The chain uses TRBV7-2 and TRBJ2-5; 8 nucleotides line up with TRBD1. Trimming at V came to 5 bases and at J to 7 bases, leaving 9 bases not matched to a gene. The length of the CDR3 is 14 residues. CDR1 and CDR2 from the germline V gene are SGHTA and FQGNSA. The CDR3 DNA reads TGTGCCAGCAGCCTGACAGGGGCAGGAGGGACCCAGTACTTC. It yields the protein CASSLTGAGGTQYF.

This sequence joins TRBV7-9 and TRBJ2-5; 10 bases line up with TRBD1. V gave up 4 bases and J gave up 4 bases; unmatched junction bases: 9. CDR1 is SEHNR, CDR2 FQNEAQ, per germline (reference sequence). There are 16 residues in the CDR3. DNA for the CDR3: TGTGCCAGCAGCTCGATACCGGGACAGGGGTCAGAGACCCAGTACTTC. Protein: CASSSIPGQGSETQYF.

This rearrangement joins TRBV3-1 (or the pseudogene TRBV3-2) to TRBJ2-1; TRBD2 agrees at 8 bases. The germline gives CDR1 LGHDT, CDR2 YNNKEL (reference sequence). This CDR3 is 14 amino acids long. The junction had 6 bases not matched to a gene; V was cut back by 4 bases and J by 7 bases. DNA for the CDR3: TGTGCCAGCAGCCCGGGGGGGCGCGGGAATGAGCAGTTCTTC. Encoded protein: CASSPGGRGNEQFF.

This sequence joins TRBV19 and TRBJ2-6; 9 bases are shared with TRBD1. This CDR3 region has 17 residues. Per germline, CDR1 LNHDA and CDR2 SQIVND (reference sequence). V was pared by 4 bases and J by 3 bases, with 7 bases of the junction left unmatched. The DNA for the CDR3 is TGTGCCAGTAGTAGCCGGGACAGGGATTATGGGGCCAACGTCCTGACTTTC. Translating gives CASSSRDRDYGANVLTF.

Only one count was recorded for this clone. The chain links TRBV5-1 to TRBJ1-4; 9 bases agree with TRBD1. Germline loops: CDR1 SGHRS, CDR2 YFSETQ. J was trimmed by 1 base and V by 4 bases; bases with no gene match: 2. The CDR3 has 15 amino acids. The DNA for the CDR3 is TGCGCCAGCAGCCCGGGACAGGGAACTAATGAAAAACTGTTTTTT. As protein: CASSPGQGTNEKLFF.

This chain uses TRBV15 with TRBJ1-6; maybe TRBD1 (5 bases). Germline CDR1 LNHNV, CDR2 YYDKDF (reference sequence). The CDR3 loop spans 14 amino acids. V lost 7 bases and J lost 3, with 10 bases in between. The CDR3 region has the DNA TGTGCCACCACCCAGGACAACTATAATTCACCCCTCCACTTT. This codes for CATTQDNYNSPLHF.

This chain joins TRBV12-3 or TRBV12-4 and TRBJ2-1; 7 bases fit TRBD1. The CDR3 sequence is 13 residues long. V was pared by 3 bases and J by 8 bases, with 4 bases of the junction left unmatched. In DNA form, the CDR3 reads TGTGCCAGCAGTTTTGACAGGGACGATGAGCAGTTCTTC. Translation gives CASSFDRDDEQFF.

V usage is TRBV7-9 and J usage is TRBJ1-4, with D possibly TRBD1 on 6 matching bases. Germline CDR1 reads SEHNR; CDR2 reads FQNEAQ (reference sequence). The CDR3 is made up of 15 amino acids. V gave up 4 bases and J gave up 5 bases, with 14 bases separating them. The CDR3 reads CASSSLQGPNEKLFF. The DNA of the CDR3 is TGTGCCAGCAGCTCCCTACAGGGACCAAATGAAAAACTGTTTTTT.

V and J are TRBV5-1 and TRBJ2-1; 7 nucleotides agree with TRBD2. The CDR3 length is 14 residues. With V trimmed by 0 bases and J by 8 bases, 5 bases remained unmatched. Germline loops: CDR1 SGHRS, CDR2 YFSETQ. The CDR3 here is CASSLAGRTDEQFF. CDR3 nucleotides: TGCGCCAGCAGCTTGGCCGGGAGGACGGATGAGCAGTTCTTC.

The chain couples TRBV5-4 to TRBJ2-5; tentative D call: TRBD2 (6 bases). This CDR3 is built from 14 residues. V lost 4 bases and J 0 bases, leaving 10 bases between the germline ends. Germline lookup yields CDR1 SGHNT and CDR2 YYREEE (reference sequence). This CDR3 reads CASSRGGNQETQYF. CDR3 DNA: TGTGCCAGCAGCCGGGGCGGGAACCAAGAGACCCAGTACTTC.

The V and J genes are TRBV6-8 and TRBJ2-7; 10 nucleotides align to TRBD1. V lost 8 bases to trimming and J lost 0 bases; unmatched junction nucleotides: 16. The CDR3 runs 18 residues. Per the germline V gene, CDR1 is MNHGY and CDR2 is SAAAGT. The CDR3 DNA sequence: TGTGCCAGCGGTGACAGGGGGCTGCGATTATTAAACTCCTACGAGCAGTACTTC. As protein: CASGDRGLRLLNSYEQYF.

This clone appeared a few times. This chain joins TRBV12-3 or TRBV12-4 and TRBJ1-1, with TRBD1 as a possible D gene (5 bases). With 7 bases removed from V and 1 base from J, the gap between germline ends came to 10 bases. CDR3 size: 13 residues. CDR3 coding DNA: TGTGCCAGCACCCTTCAGGGGAACACTGAAGCTTTCTTT. It specifies CASTLQGNTEAFF.

In nucleotides, the CDR3 is TGTGCCAGCAGCCAAGAAGGGACCGGGACTAGCGGGGGCCGCTACGAGCAGTACTTC. Translation: CASSQEGTGTSGGRYEQYF. This chain uses TRBV4-2 with TRBJ2-7; 14 nucleotides agree with TRBD2. This CDR3 has 19 residues. V shed 0 bases, J shed 3 bases, and the junction held 10 bases outside the gene matches. Germline V CDR1 and CDR2: LGHNA, YNFKEQ.

The chain carries TRBV3-1 (or the pseudogene TRBV3-2) and TRBJ1-2, with D perhaps TRBD1 (6 bases). Trimming cost V 3 bases and J 4 bases, with 12 bases left between them. The CDR3 covers 14 residues. CDR1 and CDR2 from the germline V gene are LGHDT and YNNKEL (reference sequence). CDR3: CASSHLGQLYGYTF. The CDR3 nucleotides are TGTGCCAGCAGCCACCTTGGACAGCTCTATGGCTACACCTTC.

Details on this clone: The junction shows a germline mismatch at one end, possibly a read error. The rearrangement joins TRBV29-1 to TRBJ1-5, with D possibly matching TRBD1 (5 bases). Germline values: CDR1 SQVTM, CDR2 ANQGSEA. This CDR3 contains 19 residues. The CDR3 coding sequence is TGCAGCGTGGAAGTACTCCCAGGACAACCGCTTATTAGCAATCAGCCCCAGCATTTT. It translates to CSVEVLPGQPLISNQPQHF.

The chain links TRBV9 to TRBJ2-7; D possibly corresponds to TRBD2 (6 bases). Trimming removed 0 bases at V and 3 bases at J, with 10 bases between. CDR1 and CDR2 (germline): SGDLS, YYNGEE. The CDR3 runs 14 residues. The CDR3 reads CASSVEPGGYEQYF. The CDR3 nucleotides read TGTGCCAGCAGCGTAGAACCCGGGGGCTACGAGCAGTACTTC.

The V gene is TRBV4-3, the J gene TRBJ2-1; 11 bases align to TRBD2. This CDR3 is 16 amino acids long. With V trimmed by 0 bases and J by 7 bases, 5 bases remained unmatched. CDR1 is LGHNA, CDR2 YSLEER, per germline. This CDR3 reads CASSQDPSGGINEQFF. In DNA form, the CDR3 reads TGCGCCAGCAGCCAAGATCCTAGCGGGGGGATTAATGAGCAGTTCTTC.

This clone has only a few counts. V is TRBV5-1 and J is TRBJ1-6; D call uncertain. From germline, CDR1 is SGHRS and CDR2 YFSETQ. The V and J ends lost 4 bases and 6 bases respectively, with 11 bases between them. The CDR3 runs 14 residues. CDR3 bases: TGCGCCAGCAGCGTTCCTAGTCCTAATTCACCCCTCCACTTT. This translates into CASSVPSPNSPLHF.

This rearrangement joins TRBV6-5 to TRBJ2-5, with 8 positions matching TRBD1. With 6 bases clipped from V and 4 bases from J, the junction kept 7 bases outside the gene matches. Per the germline V gene, CDR1 is MNHEY and CDR2 is SVGAGI. The CDR3 is 14 residues long. CDR3 region: CASRLTGGGETQYF. CDR3 nucleotide sequence: TGTGCCAGCAGATTAACAGGGGGTGGAGAGACCCAGTACTTC.

This clone came up once. The chain is built from TRBV6-2 or TRBV6-3 and TRBJ1-1; a possible D gene is TRBD1 (6 bases). CDR3 size: 14 residues. CDR1 MNHEY and CDR2 SVGEGT come from the germline V gene. V was pared by 6 bases and J by 2 bases, with 13 bases between. The DNA for the CDR3 is TGTGCCAGCAGATACGGACAGCCAAACACTGAAGCTTTCTTT. Its translation is CASRYGQPNTEAFF.

J is TRBJ1-1 and V is TRBV7-9, with D possibly TRBD1 on 6 matching bases. V was cut by 5 bases and J by 0 bases, with 10 bases left in between. The CDR3 is 14 amino acids. Germline V gene data show CDR1 as SEHNR and CDR2 as FQNEAQ (reference sequence). For the CDR3, the DNA is TGTGCCAGCAGCAGGGGGAGTTTGAACACTGAAGCTTTCTTT. Its translation is CASSRGSLNTEAFF.

The V gene is TRBV27, the J gene TRBJ2-3; 8 nucleotides match TRBD2. Trimming at V came to 5 bases and at J to 1 base, leaving 8 bases not matched to a gene. This CDR3 is 16 amino acids long. Germline lookup yields CDR1 MNHEY and CDR2 SMNVEV (reference sequence). The CDR3 DNA follows: TGTGCCAGCAGTCTCTACTTTAGCGGGGGCACAGATACGCAGTATTTT. Protein: CASSLYFSGGTDTQYF.

About this clone: Other DNA sequences from this sample encode an identical CDR3 as well. The chain couples TRBV3-1 (or the pseudogene TRBV3-2) to TRBJ2-3; D possibly corresponds to TRBD2 (5 bases). The germline CDR1 and CDR2 sequences are LGHDT and YNNKEL (reference sequence). Trimming pared 1 base from V and 0 bases from J, leaving 8 bases between. The CDR3 loop spans 15 amino acids. The CDR3 DNA reads TGTGCCAGCAGCCAAGTCGGAGGTAGCACAGATACGCAGTATTTT. Its protein product is CASSQVGGSTDTQYF.

The CDR3 region has the DNA TGCGCCAGCAGCCCAGGAGGGACAGATTATGGCTACACCTTC. This sequence encodes CASSPGGTDYGYTF. V and J are TRBV10-1 and TRBJ1-2; TRBD1 matches 7 bases. This CDR3 is built from 14 residues. The trim removed 6 bases at V and 5 bases at J, leaving 9 bases unmatched. Germline V gives CDR1 WNHNN, CDR2 SYGVQD (reference sequence).

This chain uses TRBV4-2 with TRBJ2-3, with TRBD2 identical over 14 bases. The CDR3 totals 16 residues. Losses at the gene ends were 4 bases for V and 1 base for J; bases not matched to a gene: 1. Per germline, CDR1 LGHNA and CDR2 YNFKEQ. DNA for the CDR3: TGTGCCAGCAGCCGGGGACTAGCGGGGGGCACAGATACGCAGTATTTT. As protein: CASSRGLAGGTDTQYF.

The chain joins TRBV12-3 or TRBV12-4 to TRBJ1-5; weak D call: TRBD1 (5 bases). V was clipped by 5 bases and J by 6 bases, with 11 bases between them. This CDR3 has 13 residues. The CDR3 sequence is CASSESGGQPQHF. The CDR3 DNA follows: TGTGCCAGCAGTGAGTCGGGGGGTCAGCCCCAGCATTTT.